Presented here are 29 T cell receptor beta chains from one specimen sequenced in a study of neurological immune-mediated disorders. MiXCR was run by TCRdb on the 5' RACE reads, yielding one entry per CDR3 protein. Among some 76,000 distinct CDR3 sequences listed, around 3% were seen once. Sequencing was done on a sample of PBMCs. The receptors were gathered from a woman aged 45-65 years with multiple sclerosis.

This clonotype was detected many times. V is TRBV19 and J is TRBJ2-1; 10 positions match TRBD2. V lost 5 bases and J lost 8; bases outside the gene matches: 9. This CDR3 contains 15 residues. Germline V gives CDR1 LNHDA, CDR2 SQIVND (reference sequence). CDR3 in DNA: TGTGCCAGTAGTTCAGCGGGAGGGACCACCTATGAGCAGTTCTTC. Translating gives CASSSAGGTTYEQFF.

This clonotype occurred many times. J is TRBJ1-1 and V is TRBV7-9; 7 bases agree with TRBD1. V was clipped by 3 bases and J by 0 bases; unmatched bases: 1. This CDR3 comprises 14 residues. CDR1 and CDR2 from the germline V gene are SEHNR and FQNEAQ (reference sequence). The CDR3 is CASSLGQMNTEAFF. DNA of the CDR3: TGTGCCAGCAGCTTGGGACAGATGAACACTGAAGCTTTCTTT.

This clonotype was found many times. The CDR3: CASSHSQSLHEQYF. The CDR3 DNA is TGCGCCAGCAGCCACAGTCAGTCCCTGCACGAGCAGTACTTC. This chain joins TRBV5-1 and TRBJ2-7; D is unresolved. In germline, CDR1 is SGHRS, CDR2 YFSETQ. There are 14 residues in the CDR3. The V and J ends lost 4 bases and 5 bases respectively, with 16 bases between them.

This clonotype was observed at least ten times. This chain uses TRBV5-1 with TRBJ1-1, with unresolved D. Trimming cost V 0 bases and J 3 bases, with 15 bases left between them. This CDR3 comprises 16 residues. The germline CDR1 and CDR2 sequences are SGHRS and YFSETQ. CDR3 residues: CASSLAPVGRDTEAFF. CDR3 in DNA: TGCGCCAGCAGCTTGGCGCCGGTCGGACGGGACACTGAAGCTTTCTTT.

This clonotype has at least ten counts. The chain combines TRBV11-1 with TRBJ2-1, with TRBD2 matching over 9 bases. CDR3 length equals 16 residues. Germline V gene sequence: CDR1 SGHAT, CDR2 FQDESV (reference sequence). Trimming removed 1 base from V and 7 bases from J; junction bases left unmatched: 8. Here the CDR3 reads CASSLVGTSRRNEQFF. The CDR3 nucleotides are TGTGCCAGCAGCTTAGTGGGGACTAGCCGTAGGAATGAGCAGTTCTTC. Variable domain in full (rest from reference TRBV11-1 and TRBJ2-1): EAEVAQSPRYKITEKSQAVAFWCDPISGHATLYWYRQILGQGPELLVQFQDESVVDDSQLPKDRFSAERLKGVDSTLKIQPAELGDSAMYLCASSLVGTSRRNEQFFGPGTRLTVL.

Relative to its sample, this clonotype is medium-sized. V and J are TRBV5-1 and TRBJ2-6; D unclear. CDR1 is SGHRS, CDR2 YFSETQ, per germline. The V gene lost 5 bases and the J gene lost 1 base, with 7 bases spanning the gap. The length of the CDR3 is 14 residues. The CDR3 DNA reads as TGCGCCAGCAGAGAGCTATCTGGGGCCAACGTCCTGACTTTC. It yields the protein CASRELSGANVLTF. Together with reference TRBV5-1 and TRBJ2-6, the CDR3 gives the full variable domain: KAGVTQTPRYLIKTRGQQVTLSCSPISGHRSVSWYQQTPGQGLQFLFEYFSETQRNKGNFPGRFSGRQFSNSRSEMNVSTLELGDSALYLCASRELSGANVLTFGAGSRLTVL.

In its sample, this clonotype was seen many times. CDR3 sequence: CASSRGPLDEQFF. The CDR3, as DNA: TGTGCCAGCAGTCGCGGACCTCTGGATGAGCAGTTCTTC. The rearrangement joins TRBV9 to TRBJ2-1; D is unclear. Looked up from germline, CDR1 is SGDLS and CDR2 is YYNGEE. V lost 5 bases to trimming and J lost 8 bases, with 14 bases between them. The CDR3 loop spans 13 amino acids. Looking up the rest from reference TRBV9 and TRBJ2-1 gives the full variable domain: DSGVTQTPKHLITATGQRVTLRCSPRSGDLSVYWYQQSLDQGLQFLIQYYNGEERAKGNILERFSAQQFPDLHSELNLSSLELGDSALYFCASSRGPLDEQFFGPGTRLTVL.

This clonotype occurred a few times. This may be a read error, as it is one base from a much larger clone. The chain employs TRBV7-6 and TRBJ2-2, with D tentatively TRBD1 or TRBD2 (5 bases each). With 5 bases removed from V and 8 bases from J, the gap between germline ends came to 15 bases. Per the germline V gene, CDR1 is SGHVS and CDR2 is FNYEAQ. The CDR3 is 14 residues long. The CDR3 DNA sequence: TGTGCCAGCAGCCGATTTAAGGGACGAGGGGAGCTGTTTTTT. Protein sequence: CASSRFKGRGELFF.

This clonotype was detected ten times or more. The V gene is TRBV20-1, the J gene TRBJ2-3; the match to TRBD2 covers 10 bases. This CDR3 has 16 amino acids. Germline loops: CDR1 DFQATT, CDR2 SNEGSKA (reference sequence). The junction had 11 bases not matched to a gene; V was cut back by 1 base and J by 7 bases. The CDR3 region is CSARGSAGGPGNTQYF. The CDR3 bases are TGCAGTGCTAGAGGTTCAGCGGGAGGGCCCGGAAATACGCAGTATTTT.

This clonotype was found many times. This rearrangement joins TRBV7-2 to TRBJ1-2; D is uncertain. The CDR3 runs 14 residues. V lost 5 bases and J lost 2, with 12 bases in between. Germline V gene data show CDR1 as SGHTA and CDR2 as FQGNSA. The CDR3 DNA sequence: TGTGCCAGCAGCCTTCTAATCGCAAACTATGGCTACACCTTC. Amino acids: CASSLLIANYGYTF.

The table lists this clonotype with many counts. The V gene is TRBV20-1, the J gene TRBJ2-7, with a tentative D call TRBD1 (6 bases). The CDR3 has 13 residues. V was trimmed by 0 bases and J by 5 bases, leaving 11 bases between them. The germline V gene encodes CDR1 DFQATT and CDR2 SNEGSKA (reference sequence). CDR3 DNA sequence: TGCAGTGCTAGAGATCTTGGACAGAACGAGCAGTACGTC. This encodes CSARDLGQNEQYV.

At least ten counts were recorded for this clonotype. The CDR3 DNA reads TGTGCCAGCAGCCAGTCTGATCCAGATACGCAGTATTTT. The encoded protein is CASSQSDPDTQYF. This chain uses TRBV7-8 with TRBJ2-3; D is unresolved. V lost 5 bases and J 4 bases, leaving 10 bases between the germline ends. The CDR3 extends over 13 amino acids. CDR1 SGHVS and CDR2 FQNEAQ come from the germline V gene.

In this sample, this clonotype turned up a few times. This could be a read error, since a much larger clone is one nucleotide away. This sequence joins TRBV15 and TRBJ1-3; no definite D call. The CDR3 runs to 14 residues. Germline V gene data show CDR1 as LNHNV and CDR2 as YYDKDF (reference sequence). The CDR3: CATSRGRIGKTIYF. The CDR3 nucleotides are TGTGCCACCAGCAGAGGCCGAATTGGAAAAACCATATATTTT.

There are many counts of this clonotype. This chain connects TRBV5-1 to TRBJ2-3, with TRBD2 matching over 11 bases. V lost 3 bases and J lost 4; bases outside the gene matches: 4. This CDR3 has 15 amino acids. Germline V CDR1 and CDR2: SGHRS, YFSETQ. Here the CDR3 DNA reads TGCGCCAGCAGCTGGGGACTAGCGGCAGCAGATACGCAGTATTTT. Its translation is CASSWGLAAADTQYF. The variable domain in full, with the rest retrieved from reference TRBV5-1 and TRBJ2-3, is KAGVTQTPRYLIKTRGQQVTLSCSPISGHRSVSWYQQTPGQGLQFLFEYFSETQRNKGNFPGRFSGRQFSNSRSEMNVSTLELGDSALYLCASSWGLAAADTQYFGPGTRLTVL.

The table lists this clonotype with many counts. The chain couples TRBV20-1 to TRBJ1-5; possibly TRBD1 for D (6 bases). Between the trimmed V and J ends, which lost 3 bases and 6 bases, there was a span of 9 bases. This CDR3 is 12 amino acids long. Looked up from germline, CDR1 is DFQATT and CDR2 is SNEGSKA (reference sequence). CDR3 nucleotides: TGCAGTGCTAGTCCACAGGGTCAGCCCCAGCATTTT. As protein: CSASPQGQPQHF.

This clonotype was observed many times. The chain uses TRBV29-1 and TRBJ2-7; possible D gene TRBD2, 5 bases. Germline-derived CDR1 and CDR2 are SQVTM and ANQGSEA. The CDR3 contains 12 residues. Trimming took 4 bases from V and 5 from J, leaving 12 bases between them. CDR3 DNA: TGCAGCGTTGGGGTAGCGTCTGACGAGCAGTACTTC. Encoded protein: CSVGVASDEQYF.

This clonotype has at least ten counts. This rearrangement joins TRBV5-1 to TRBJ1-2; D uncertain. The CDR3 is 13 residues long. CDR1 and CDR2 from the germline V gene are SGHRS and YFSETQ. Trimming cost V 2 bases and J 4 bases, with 9 bases left between them. Written as DNA, the CDR3 is TGCGCCAGCAGCTTCGCCGTCAGCTATGGCTACACCTTC. This codes for CASSFAVSYGYTF.

There are many counts of this clonotype. CDR3 sequence reads: CASSLNGRETQYF. The CDR3 DNA reads as TGTGCCAGCAGCTTGAACGGGAGAGAGACCCAGTACTTC. The V and J genes are TRBV5-4 and TRBJ2-5; possible D gene TRBD2, 6 bases. Germline V gene data show CDR1 as SGHNT and CDR2 as YYREEE (reference sequence). The CDR3 spans 13 residues. V was clipped by 1 base and J by 4 bases, with 8 bases between them. The variable domain in full, completed from reference TRBV5-4 and TRBJ2-5, reads ETGVTQSPTHLIKTRGQQVTLRCSSQSGHNTVSWYQQALGQGPQFIFQYYREEENGRGNFPPRFSGLQFPNYSSELNVNALELDDSALYLCASSLNGRETQYFGPGTRLLVL.

This clonotype has a count of ten or more. V and J are TRBV18 and TRBJ1-1; 9 bases match TRBD1. The CDR3 covers 17 residues. The J segment lost 0 bases and the V segment lost 3 bases, leaving 8 bases of the junction unmatched. Looked up from germline, CDR1 is KGHSH and CDR2 is LQKENI. CDR3: CASSPFGQGLMNTEAFF. The CDR3 DNA follows: TGTGCCAGCTCACCGTTTGGACAGGGGTTGATGAACACTGAAGCTTTCTTT.

In its sample, this clonotype was seen many times. The chain is built from TRBV20-1 and TRBJ2-7; D perhaps matches TRBD2 (6 bases). The CDR3 has 16 amino acids. The V gene lost 4 bases and the J gene lost 3 bases, with 22 bases spanning the gap. The germline gives CDR1 DFQATT, CDR2 SNEGSKA (reference sequence). CDR3 sequence reads: CSANKRGRRGVYEQYF. As DNA, the CDR3 is TGCAGTGCTAACAAGAGGGGTCGGCGGGGAGTCTACGAGCAGTACTTC.

The sample holds a few counts of this clonotype. V and J are TRBV5-1 and TRBJ1-3; D unclear. Germline V gene data show CDR1 as SGHRS and CDR2 as YFSETQ. CDR3 size: 16 residues. V was pared by 2 bases and J by 12 bases, with 24 bases between. The CDR3 loop is CASSFDSVRTGKNIYF. CDR3 coding DNA: TGCGCCAGCAGCTTTGATTCCGTAAGGACTGGAAAAAACATATATTTT.

This clonotype was observed many times. V gene TRBV9 combines with J gene TRBJ1-1, with no clear D. Germline CDR1 is SGDLS and CDR2 is YYNGEE. The V gene lost 4 bases and the J gene lost 5 bases, with 12 bases spanning the gap. The CDR3 covers 13 residues. The CDR3 DNA follows: TGTGCCAGCAGCTCTCGGCCTTATACTGAAGCTTTCTTT. Amino acid sequence: CASSSRPYTEAFF.

This clonotype was seen repeatedly, ten times or more. This sequence joins TRBV12-3 or TRBV12-4 and TRBJ2-7, with D uncertain. CDR3 length: 14 residues. Trimming left V 3 bases short and J 6 bases short, with 15 bases between. The CDR3 DNA reads TGTGCCAGCAGTTTTCCTCCCCAAGGCGGCGAGCAGTACTTC. As protein: CASSFPPQGGEQYF.

This clonotype was counted ten times or more. V is TRBV11-3 and J is TRBJ2-5; 10 bases match TRBD2. The J segment lost 1 base and the V segment lost 2 bases, leaving 7 bases of the junction unmatched. This CDR3 is built from 17 residues. Germline-derived CDR1 and CDR2 are SGHNT and YENEEA. DNA for the CDR3: TGTGCCAGCAGCTTATCGTTAGCGGGGGGTTTCCAAGAGACCCAGTACTTC. Residues: CASSLSLAGGFQETQYF.

This clonotype was counted many times. The chain couples TRBV9 to TRBJ2-1, with 11 bases fitting TRBD2. The V and J ends lost 4 bases and 3 bases, in that order; junction bases with no gene match: 3. The CDR3 has 15 amino acids. Looked up from germline, CDR1 is SGDLS and CDR2 is YYNGEE. CDR3 sequence (DNA): TGTGCCAGCAGCCCCCTAGCGGGAGGCTACAATGAGCAGTTCTTC. Amino acids: CASSPLAGGYNEQFF.

This clonotype has ten or more counts. The chain is built from TRBV20-1 and TRBJ2-2; 8 bases line up with TRBD1. V dropped 1 base and J dropped 6; count of bases not matched to a gene: 1. Germline V lookup: CDR1 DFQATT, CDR2 SNEGSKA (reference sequence). CDR3 length equals 13 residues. This CDR3 is CSARATGAGELFF. CDR3 coding DNA: TGCAGTGCTAGAGCGACAGGGGCCGGGGAGCTGTTTTTT.

This clonotype showed up many times. The CDR3 loop is CASSLFGEPSSYEQYV. The CDR3 bases are TGTGCCAGCAGCTTGTTTGGCGAACCGAGCTCCTACGAGCAGTACGTC. V is TRBV5-6 and J is TRBJ2-7; D not resolved. This CDR3 is 16 amino acids long. Germline-derived CDR1 and CDR2 are SGHDT and YYEEEE. Between the trimmed V and J ends, which lost 1 base and 0 bases, there was a span of 14 bases.

The sample holds many counts of this clonotype. The chain joins TRBV20-1 to TRBJ1-1; unclear D gene. The CDR3 has 13 residues. CDR1 and CDR2 from the germline V gene are DFQATT and SNEGSKA (reference sequence). V was cut by 6 bases and J by 0 bases, with 11 bases left in between. CDR3 region: CSAEYSVNTEAFF. CDR3 DNA sequence: TGCAGTGCAGAGTACTCCGTGAACACTGAAGCTTTCTTT.

This clonotype was detected ten times or more. The chain couples TRBV12-3 or TRBV12-4 to TRBJ1-2; weak D call: TRBD1 (5 bases). V lost 5 bases and J 3 bases, leaving 13 bases between the germline ends. This CDR3 spans 14 amino acids. The DNA for the CDR3 is TGTGCCAGCAGTCAAAGGGGCCGCCACTATGGCTACACCTTC. This sequence encodes CASSQRGRHYGYTF.